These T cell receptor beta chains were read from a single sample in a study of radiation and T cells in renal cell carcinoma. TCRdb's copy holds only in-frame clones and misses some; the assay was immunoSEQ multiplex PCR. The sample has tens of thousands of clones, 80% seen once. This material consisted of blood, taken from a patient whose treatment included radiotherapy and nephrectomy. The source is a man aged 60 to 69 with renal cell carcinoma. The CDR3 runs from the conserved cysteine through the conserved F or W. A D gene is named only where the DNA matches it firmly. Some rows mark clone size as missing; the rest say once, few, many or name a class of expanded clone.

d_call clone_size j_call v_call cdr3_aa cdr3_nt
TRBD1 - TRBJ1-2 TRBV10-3 CAISESNQGDGYTF TGTGCCATCAGTGAGTCGAACCAGGGGGATGGCTACACCTTC
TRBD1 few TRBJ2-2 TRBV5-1 CASSWGQGAGELFF TGCGCCAGCAGCTGGGGACAGGGAGCCGGGGAGCTGTTTTTT
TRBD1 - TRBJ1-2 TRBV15 CATSPEDRGGNYGYTF TGTGCCACCAGCCCCGAGGACAGGGGGGGAAACTATGGCTACACCTTC
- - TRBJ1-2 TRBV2 CASSQAGLGGYTF TGTGCCAGCAGTCAGGCAGGTCTCGGTGGCTACACCTTC
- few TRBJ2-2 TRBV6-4 CASSDNTGELFF TGTGCCAGCAGTGACAACACCGGGGAGCTGTTTTTT
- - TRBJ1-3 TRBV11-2 CASTIDSLGTIYF TGTGCCAGCACCATTGACAGTCTTGGGACCATATATTTT
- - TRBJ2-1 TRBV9 CASSVGRVSYNEQFF TGTGCCAGCAGCGTAGGTAGAGTCTCCTACAATGAGCAGTTCTTC
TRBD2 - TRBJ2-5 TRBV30 CAWSMGLAETQYF TGTGCCTGGAGTATGGGACTAGCGGAGACCCAGTACTTC
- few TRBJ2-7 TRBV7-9 CASSVEQGHREQYF TGTGCCAGCAGTGTTGAACAGGGCCATCGCGAGCAGTACTTC
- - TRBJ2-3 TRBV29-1 CSARLAVTDTQYF TGCAGCGCCCGTCTGGCAGTCACAGATACGCAGTATTTT
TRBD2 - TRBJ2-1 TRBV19 CASTPGPGLAGGNEQFF TGTGCCAGTACACCGGGGCCGGGACTAGCGGGAGGGAATGAGCAGTTCTTC
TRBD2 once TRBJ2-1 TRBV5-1 CASSPRARTSGTEGVNEQFF TGCGCCAGCAGCCCCCGGGCCCGGACTAGCGGGACGGAGGGGGTCAATGAGCAGTTCTTC
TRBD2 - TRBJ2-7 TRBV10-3 CAISGGTGTSFHLSYEQYF TGTGCCATCAGTGGGGGGACCGGGACTAGCTTCCATTTATCTTACGAGCAGTACTTC
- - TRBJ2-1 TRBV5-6 CASSLGWNEQFF TGTGCCAGCAGCTTAGGCTGGAATGAGCAGTTCTTC
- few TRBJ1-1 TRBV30 CASENGQGFTEAFF TGTGCCTCTGAGAACGGTCAAGGGTTTACTGAAGCTTTCTTT
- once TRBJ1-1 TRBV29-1 CSVGRKVDTEAFF TGCAGCGTTGGACGGAAGGTCGACACTGAAGCTTTCTTT
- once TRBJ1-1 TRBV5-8 CASSLEVNTEAFF TGTGCCAGCAGCTTGGAGGTGAACACTGAAGCTTTCTTT
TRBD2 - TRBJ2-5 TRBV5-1 CASSFGLGRAVETQYF TGCGCCAGCAGCTTTGGGCTCGGGAGGGCCGTCGAGACCCAGTACTTC
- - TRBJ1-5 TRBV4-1 CASSLRPGLDNQPQHF TGCGCCAGCAGCCTACGACCAGGACTGGACAATCAGCCCCAGCATTTT
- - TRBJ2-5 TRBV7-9 CASSLGIAAGEETQYF TGTGCCAGCAGCTTAGGGATAGCGGCAGGGGAAGAGACCCAGTACTTC
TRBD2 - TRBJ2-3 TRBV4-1 CASSVRGLAALTDTQYF TGCGCCAGCAGCGTACGGGGACTAGCGGCCCTCACAGATACGCAGTATTTT
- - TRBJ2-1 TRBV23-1 CASSHGPAPNEQFF TGCGCCAGCAGTCACGGGCCCGCCCCCAATGAGCAGTTCTTC
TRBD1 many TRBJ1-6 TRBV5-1 CASSNGTAYSPLHF TGCGCCAGCAGCAACGGGACAGCTTATTCACCCCTCCACTTT
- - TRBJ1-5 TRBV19 CASSMGGAGQPQHF TGTGCCAGTAGTATGGGCGGGGCCGGTCAGCCCCAGCATTTT
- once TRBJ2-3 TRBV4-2 CASSPATSPADTQYF TGTGCCAGCAGCCCCGCAACCTCCCCGGCAGATACGCAGTATTTT